The T cell receptor beta chain described here comes from a study of blood T cell repertoires in COVID-19. How the authors handled the data: Using reference gene primer amplification, nucleated cell counts were estimated. The assay was immunoSEQ multiplex PCR, and TCRdb's table has in-frame clones only and misses some. That table gives V, J and clone size, and the DNA gave D and trimming. The table lists fewer than 110,000 clones, around 89% of them singletons. Trimming shortened V by 3 bases and J by 0 bases, and 10 bases separated the two germline ends. The germline gives CDR1 MNHEY, CDR2 SMNVEV (reference sequence). This CDR3 contains 15 residues. This clone came up a few times. Other DNA sequences in this sample translate to the same CDR3.

This chain links TRBV27 with TRBJ2-3; D remains ambiguous. Specimen: peripheral blood. This clonotype was sampled from a man aged 50-60 years with active or convalescent COVID-19. CDR3: CASSLGSSSTDTQYF. CDR3 bases: TGTGCCAGCAGTTTGGGTAGCAGTAGCACAGATACGCAGTATTTT.